The 20 T cell receptor beta chains given below trace back to one sample, sequenced in a study of immune evolution from preneoplasia to lung adenocarcinoma. The method was immunoSEQ multiplex PCR; TCRdb's version includes in-frame clones alone and lacks a portion of them. In the table there are around 6,000 clones, 75% to 90% of which are singletons. The sequenced sample consisted of FFPE invasive lung adenocarcinoma tissue. Source of these receptors: a person between 50 and 70 years old with lung adenocarcinoma.

The chain employs TRBV7-9 and TRBJ1-2; D perhaps matches TRBD1 (5 bases). The CDR3 sequence is 14 residues long. The germline CDR1 and CDR2 sequences are SEHNR and FQNEAQ (reference sequence). The V and J ends lost 9 bases and 0 bases respectively, with 14 bases between them. The CDR3 reads CASRAGGANYGYTF. The CDR3 nucleotides are TGTGCCAGTCGTGCCGGGGGTGCTAACTATGGCTACACCTTC. The entire variable domain, with the rest obtained from reference TRBV7-9 and TRBJ1-2, is as follows: DTGVSQNPRHKITKRGQNVTFRCDPISEHNRLYWYRQTLGQGPEFLTYFQNEAQLEKSRLLSDRFSAERPKGSFSTLEIQRTEQGDSAMYLCASRAGGANYGYTFGSGTRLTVV.

This chain uses TRBV6-1 with TRBJ1-2, with 9 bases matching TRBD1. Unmatched junction bases numbered 11, after V lost 3 bases and J lost 3 bases. The CDR3 runs to 17 residues. Germline CDR1 is MNHNS and CDR2 is SASEGT. The CDR3 protein is CASSDFYTGGFDYGYTF. The CDR3 nucleotides read TGTGCCAGCAGTGATTTTTACACAGGGGGCTTCGACTATGGCTACACCTTC.

The chain links TRBV7-9 to TRBJ2-7; D may be TRBD1 or TRBD2 (5 bases each). From germline, CDR1 is SEHNR and CDR2 FQNEAQ (reference sequence). CDR3 length: 15 amino acids. V gave up 5 bases and J gave up 3 bases, with 17 bases separating them. CDR3 amino acids: CASSPGRPGIYEQYF. CDR3 bases: TGTGCCAGCAGCCCGGGACGACCGGGGATCTACGAGCAGTACTTC.

The chain joins TRBV7-9 to TRBJ1-4; 7 bases align to TRBD1. V shed 6 bases and J 0 bases; nucleotides not matched to a gene: 7. CDR1 and CDR2 (germline): SEHNR, FQNEAQ (reference sequence). The CDR3 runs to 16 residues. The CDR3 loop is CASSQGDRTTNEKLFF. CDR3 nucleotide sequence: TGTGCCAGCAGTCAGGGGGATCGGACAACTAATGAAAAACTGTTTTTT.

The V and J genes are TRBV6-6 and TRBJ2-5, with TRBD1 identical over 8 bases. Trimming cost V 4 bases and J 4 bases; bases outside gene matches: 8. The length of the CDR3 is 15 residues. Looked up from germline, CDR1 is MNHNY and CDR2 is SVGAGI (reference sequence). The CDR3 coding sequence is TGTGCCAGCAGTTCTCTAGCAGGGGGCGGAGAGACCCAGTACTTC. It encodes CASSSLAGGGETQYF.

The chain employs TRBV5-1 and TRBJ1-2, with D possibly being TRBD1 (5 bases). The CDR3 has 15 amino acids. The ends were cut back, 0 bases at V and 6 bases at J, with 15 bases in the middle. Germline lookup yields CDR1 SGHRS and CDR2 YFSETQ. CDR3 in amino acids: CASSLEGQGGHGYTF. DNA for the CDR3: TGCGCCAGCAGCTTGGAAGGCCAGGGCGGGCATGGCTACACCTTC.

The gene calls are TRBV5-1 and TRBJ2-7, with D perhaps matching TRBD1 or TRBD2 (6 bases each). Germline V gene sequence: CDR1 SGHRS, CDR2 YFSETQ. With 0 bases removed from V and 2 bases from J, the gap between germline ends came to 9 bases. CDR3 size: 14 residues. Here the CDR3 reads CASSLEGGPYEQYF. For the CDR3, the DNA is TGCGCCAGCAGCTTGGAGGGGGGCCCCTACGAGCAGTACTTC.

The CDR3 sequence is CASSELAAFYEQYF. CDR3 DNA sequence: TGTGCCAGCAGTGAACTAGCGGCATTCTACGAGCAGTACTTC. The chain has TRBV6-1 and TRBJ2-7, with 7 bases lining up with TRBD2. Germline V gene sequence: CDR1 MNHNS, CDR2 SASEGT. The junction had 4 bases not matched to a gene; V was cut back by 2 bases and J by 3 bases. The CDR3 has 14 residues.

This sequence joins TRBV21-1 and TRBJ2-7; the table's D call, TRBD2, was not checked against the DNA. TRBV21-1 is a documented pseudogene. This CDR3 region has 16 residues. CDR3 sequence (DNA): TGTGCCAGCAGCGTCCGGACTAGCGGGGACTCCTACGAGCAGTACTTC. It is translated as CASSVRTSGDSYEQYF.

The chain carries TRBV30 and TRBJ1-1; D unclear. Trimming shortened V by 8 bases and J by 8 bases, and 27 bases separated the two germline ends. The CDR3 covers 15 residues. The germline gives CDR1 GTSNPN, CDR2 SVGIG (reference sequence). The CDR3 sequence: CALTGGSIRSAEAFF. The CDR3 region has the DNA TGTGCCCTAACGGGCGGGAGCATTCGGTCGGCCGAAGCTTTCTTT.

The V and J genes are TRBV2 and TRBJ1-5; D uncertain. V dropped 6 bases and J dropped 0 bases, with 18 bases sitting between them. The V gene's germline CDR1 is SNHLY and CDR2 FYNNEI. This CDR3 spans 17 amino acids. The CDR3 loop is CASRAHSGLFSNQPQHF. CDR3 DNA: TGTGCCAGCAGGGCCCATTCTGGACTGTTTAGCAATCAGCCCCAGCATTTT.

The rearrangement joins TRBV28 to TRBJ1-5, with TRBD1 matching 9 bases. CDR1 is MDHEN, CDR2 SYDVKM, per germline. The length of the CDR3 is 14 residues. Trimming took 4 bases from V and 5 from J; bases not matched to a gene: 3. This CDR3 is CASSYGQGHQPQHF. CDR3 DNA sequence: TGTGCCAGCAGTTACGGACAGGGGCATCAGCCCCAGCATTTT.

The genes are TRBV4-2 and TRBJ1-1, with a weak D call TRBD1 (6 bases). The V and J ends lost 3 bases and 1 base respectively, with 9 bases between them. CDR1 is LGHNA, CDR2 YNFKEQ, per germline. The CDR3 contains 14 residues. The CDR3 bases are TGTGCCAGCAGCCATGGACAGCGGAACACTGAAGCTTTCTTT. Amino acid sequence: CASSHGQRNTEAFF.

This chain links TRBV11-3 with TRBJ2-4, with 10 nucleotides matching TRBD1. CDR1 and CDR2 from the germline V gene are SGHNT and YENEEA. This CDR3 contains 16 residues. After removal of 6 bases from V and 6 bases from J, the junction contained 11 bases not matched to a gene. The CDR3 DNA is TGTGCCAGCAGTCCTCCCGGGACAGGGGATGCAAACATTCAGTACTTC. Translating gives CASSPPGTGDANIQYF.

The chain links TRBV4-1 to TRBJ1-4, with D maybe TRBD1 (5 bases). Germline assignment: CDR1 MGHRA and CDR2 YSYEKL. The ends were cut back, 1 base at V and 4 bases at J, with 10 bases in the middle. The CDR3 loop spans 15 amino acids. CDR3 bases: TGCGCCAGCAGCCAAGTGGCAGGGTATAATGAAAAACTGTTTTTT. Translation gives CASSQVAGYNEKLFF.

V gene TRBV29-1 combines with J gene TRBJ2-5, with D perhaps TRBD1 (5 bases). V shed 1 base and J shed 4 bases, with 7 bases lying between them. Germline values: CDR1 SQVTM, CDR2 ANQGSEA. The CDR3 runs to 12 residues. The CDR3 protein is CSVEGRAETQYF. CDR3 nucleotides: TGCAGCGTTGAAGGCAGGGCAGAGACCCAGTACTTC.

This clone turned up a few times. This chain connects TRBV18 to TRBJ2-1, with D perhaps matching TRBD1 or TRBD2 (5 bases each). The CDR3 length is 13 residues. V was cut by 3 bases and J by 5 bases, with 8 bases left in between. Looked up from germline, CDR1 is KGHSH and CDR2 is LQKENI. The CDR3, as DNA: TGTGCCAGCTCACCGGGACGTAACAATGAGCAGTTCTTC. It is translated as CASSPGRNNEQFF.

The V and J genes are TRBV15 and TRBJ1-4; TRBD1 aligns across 7 bases. V trimming: 5 bases; J trimming: 0 bases; junction bases outside the gene matches: 6. Germline-derived CDR1 and CDR2 are LNHNV and YYDKDF (reference sequence). CDR3 length: 16 residues. The CDR3 loop is CATSPGQVATNEKLFF. The DNA for the CDR3 is TGTGCCACCAGCCCTGGACAGGTTGCAACTAATGAAAAACTGTTTTTT.

This rearrangement joins TRBV5-5 to TRBJ2-5; TRBD2 matches at 12 bases. Germline V gives CDR1 SGHKS, CDR2 YYEKEE (reference sequence). The CDR3 has 16 residues. Trimming removed 3 bases from V and 1 base from J; junction bases left unmatched: 4. The CDR3 loop is CASSYRLAGAQETQYF. CDR3 in DNA: TGTGCCAGCAGCTACCGACTAGCGGGAGCCCAAGAGACCCAGTACTTC.

This clone appeared a few times. This rearrangement joins TRBV7-6 to TRBJ2-2; D not certain. The germline V gene encodes CDR1 SGHVS and CDR2 FNYEAQ. V was cut by 4 bases and J by 1 base, with 10 bases left in between. This CDR3 region has 15 residues. The CDR3 DNA sequence: TGTGCCAGCAGCTCCGATACCCTGAACACCGGGGAGCTGTTTTTT. This translates into CASSSDTLNTGELFF.